These 17 T cell receptor beta chains share one sample of origin, sequenced in a study of breast tumors, draining lymph nodes, adjacent tissues (dated by TCRdb to 2016 to 2018). Libraries were made using multiplex PCR. Reads for this sample came from an Illumina HiSeq 2000. The public sequencing data were trimmed at Q25 with fastp and processed into clonotypes with MiXCR by TCRdb, which kept only in-frame beta chains. Entries are consolidated by CDR3 protein sequence, retaining the most common genes and DNA. Across this sample there are roughly 13,000 distinct CDR3 sequences, with roughly three fifths seen only once. The top ten clonotypes cover approximately 30% of the sample. The sequenced sample was tumor-adjacent breast tissue. These receptors came from a female donor with breast cancer. Some clones in this sample may be carry-over from other donors' samples.

This chain connects TRBV24-1 to TRBJ2-1; TRBD2 agrees at 11 bases. The CDR3 runs 15 residues. Trimming removed 4 bases from V and 8 bases from J; junction bases left unmatched: 6. CDR1 is KGHDR and CDR2 is SFDVKD in the germline V gene. CDR3 bases: TGTGCCACCAGTGACTACCTAGCGGGAGGTGATGAGCAGTTCTTC. This sequence encodes CATSDYLAGGDEQFF.

The chain recombines TRBV9 with TRBJ2-3; 7 bases match TRBD2. Germline CDR1 and CDR2: SGDLS and YYNGEE. With 1 base clipped from V and 3 bases from J, the junction kept 2 bases outside the gene matches. This CDR3 is built from 14 residues. The CDR3 sequence: CASSVSGGTDTQYF. CDR3 sequence (DNA): TGTGCCAGCAGCGTATCCGGGGGGACAGATACGCAGTATTTT.

This clonotype has ten or more counts. The chain joins TRBV6-5 to TRBJ1-2; 8 nucleotides agree with TRBD1. Germline-derived CDR1 and CDR2 are MNHEY and SVGAGI. This CDR3 region has 14 residues. V shed 5 bases and J 4 bases; nucleotides not matched to a gene: 6. In nucleotides, the CDR3 is TGTGCCAGCAGTCACCGACAGGGGCCCTATGGCTACACCTTC. Residues: CASSHRQGPYGYTF.

The rearrangement uses TRBV7-9 and TRBJ2-7; TRBD1 matches at 8 bases. The germline V gene has CDR1 SEHNR and CDR2 FQNEAQ (reference sequence). The CDR3 consists of 14 residues. Trimming took 4 bases from V and 4 from J; bases not matched to a gene: 6. CDR3 sequence (DNA): TGTGCCAGCAGCTCCCAGGGGGCGCATTACGAGCAGTACTTC. Translated, it gives CASSSQGAHYEQYF.

The J gene is TRBJ2-5, the V gene TRBV7-9; 8 nucleotides match TRBD2. CDR1 is SEHNR and CDR2 is FQNEAQ in the germline V gene (reference sequence). V trimming: 3 bases; J trimming: 4 bases; junction bases outside the gene matches: 7. This CDR3 has 15 residues. In nucleotides, the CDR3 is TGTGCCAGCAGCTTGGGACTAGGGGGAGGAGAGACCCAGTACTTC. Its translation is CASSLGLGGGETQYF. Drawing the rest from reference TRBV7-9 and TRBJ2-5, the complete variable domain is DTGVSQNPRHKITKRGQNVTFRCDPISEHNRLYWYRQTLGQGPEFLTYFQNEAQLEKSRLLSDRFSAERPKGSFSTLEIQRTEQGDSAMYLCASSLGLGGGETQYFGPGTRLLVL.

The V gene is TRBV11-3, the J gene TRBJ1-2; D remains ambiguous. Per germline, CDR1 SGHNT and CDR2 YENEEA. The CDR3 spans 12 residues. Deletions cut 8 bases from V and 4 bases from J, with 11 bases between. CDR3 in DNA: TGTGCCAGCCCACAGAACGGCTATGGCTACACCTTC. Translating it yields CASPQNGYGYTF.

Only a few counts were recorded for this clonotype. The chain carries TRBV25-1 and TRBJ1-5, with D possibly being TRBD1 (5 bases). CDR1 is MGHDK and CDR2 is SYGVNS in the germline V gene. The germline V and J ends were trimmed by 4 bases and 0 bases, with 10 bases remaining between them. This CDR3 contains 15 residues. DNA for the CDR3: TGTGCCAGCAGTGGGTGGGGGAATAGCAATCAGCCCCAGCATTTT. This codes for CASSGWGNSNQPQHF.

V usage is TRBV30 and J usage is TRBJ2-1, with D perhaps given as TRBD1 or TRBD2 (6 bases each). Germline V gene data show CDR1 as GTSNPN and CDR2 as SVGIG (reference sequence). This CDR3 has 15 amino acids. Trimming took off 1 base at V and 0 bases at J, with 10 bases between the two ends. The CDR3, as DNA: TGTGCCTGGAGTGGAGGGGGGAGCTCCTACAATGAGCAGTTCTTC. It codes for CAWSGGGSSYNEQFF.

This clonotype occurred many times. This clone may be a read error of a much larger clone one base away. The chain uses TRBV6-1 and TRBJ2-7; 10 nucleotides match TRBD2. Unmatched junction bases numbered 9, after V lost 5 bases and J lost 5 bases. The CDR3 is 15 residues long. Germline assignment: CDR1 MNHNS and CDR2 SASEGT. The CDR3, as DNA: TGTGCCAGCAGTCTTTCAGCGGGAGGGCTCCACGAGCAGTACTTC. The encoded protein is CASSLSAGGLHEQYF.

For the CDR3, the DNA is TGCGCCAGCAGCCAGAGGCTAGCGGGAGGGCCCACCGGGGAGCTGTTTTTT. It codes for CASSQRLAGGPTGELFF. The chain uses TRBV4-3 and TRBJ2-2, with 12 bases aligning to TRBD2. CDR1 is LGHNA and CDR2 is YSLEER in the germline V gene. This CDR3 has 17 residues. The junction had 6 bases not matched to a gene; V was cut back by 3 bases and J by 4 bases.

Details on this clonotype: A much larger clone is a single base away; this may be a read error. The chain joins TRBV6-2 or TRBV6-3 to TRBJ2-1, with 9 bases lining up with TRBD1. The CDR3 sequence is 16 residues long. The germline CDR1 and CDR2 sequences are MNHEY and SVGEGT. CDR3 residues: CASSHSGTGYVARQFF. In DNA form, the CDR3 reads TGTGCCAGCAGTCACTCTGGGACAGGGTATGTGGCGCGACAGTTCTTC.

This clonotype was recorded at least ten times. This chain connects TRBV20-1 to TRBJ2-1; possibly TRBD1 or TRBD2 for D (5 bases each). The CDR3 spans 16 residues. The V end lost 5 bases, the J end lost 9 bases, and 26 bases lay between the germline ends. Looked up from germline, CDR1 is DFQATT and CDR2 is SNEGSKA (reference sequence). The CDR3 coding sequence is TGCAGTGCTCGCTCCGGGACCCACGGGGTACGTAGTGAGCAGTTCTTC. Amino acid sequence: CSARSGTHGVRSEQFF.

The gene calls are TRBV29-1 and TRBJ1-2; no firm D call. CDR1 SQVTM and CDR2 ANQGSEA come from the germline V gene. The CDR3 loop spans 17 amino acids. The V gene lost 7 bases and the J gene lost 4 bases, with 28 bases spanning the gap. CDR3 in amino acids: CSAVDSSSRTSGYGYTF. CDR3 in DNA: TGCAGCGCTGTTGATAGTAGCTCGAGGACGTCGGGCTATGGCTACACCTTC.

This clonotype has at least ten counts. The chain couples TRBV11-1 to TRBJ2-5; weak D call: TRBD2 (5 bases). CDR3 length equals 14 residues. CDR1 and CDR2 from the germline V gene are SGHAT and FQDESV (reference sequence). V was trimmed by 5 bases and J by 2 bases, leaving 12 bases between them. The CDR3 DNA reads TGTGCCAGCAGCCGAGCGGACGGACAAGAGACCCAGTACTTC. It specifies CASSRADGQETQYF.

The chain combines TRBV2 with TRBJ1-5; D is unclear. The germline gives CDR1 SNHLY, CDR2 FYNNEI. This CDR3 is built from 14 residues. The ends were cut back, 4 bases at V and 2 bases at J, with 9 bases in the middle. CDR3 nucleotides: TGTGCCAGCAGTGGGTCCGTTGGCAATCAGCCCCAGCATTTT. The encoded protein is CASSGSVGNQPQHF.

This clonotype is classed as medium-sized. The V call is TRBV3-1, the J call TRBJ2-7, with a tentative D call TRBD1 (5 bases). Trimming took 0 bases from V and 2 from J, leaving 11 bases between them. The CDR3 runs to 15 residues. CDR1 is LGHDT and CDR2 is YNNKEL in the germline V gene (reference sequence). CDR3 protein: CASSQDWSGTYEQYF. The CDR3 DNA reads as TGTGCCAGCAGCCAAGATTGGTCAGGGACCTACGAGCAGTACTTC.

This sequence joins TRBV20-1 and TRBJ2-3, with 14 bases that match TRBD2. Germline V CDR1 and CDR2: DFQATT, SNEGSKA (reference sequence). J lost 5 bases, V lost 0 bases, and 10 bases had no gene match. The CDR3 covers 18 residues. CDR3 in amino acids: CSARDPGTSGSAQDTQYF. The DNA for the CDR3 is TGCAGTGCTAGAGATCCGGGGACTAGCGGGAGTGCACAAGATACGCAGTATTTT.